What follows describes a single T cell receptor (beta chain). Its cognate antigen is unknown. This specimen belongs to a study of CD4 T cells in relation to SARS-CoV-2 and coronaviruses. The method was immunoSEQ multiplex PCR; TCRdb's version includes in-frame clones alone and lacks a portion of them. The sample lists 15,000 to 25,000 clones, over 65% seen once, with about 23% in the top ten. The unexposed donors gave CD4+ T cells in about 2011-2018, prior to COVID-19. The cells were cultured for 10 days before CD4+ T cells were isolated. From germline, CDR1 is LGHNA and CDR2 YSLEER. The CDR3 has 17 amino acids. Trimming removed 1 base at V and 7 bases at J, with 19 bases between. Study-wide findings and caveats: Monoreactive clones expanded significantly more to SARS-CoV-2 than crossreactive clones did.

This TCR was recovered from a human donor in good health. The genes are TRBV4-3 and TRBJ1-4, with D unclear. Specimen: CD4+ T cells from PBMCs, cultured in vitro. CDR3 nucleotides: TGCGCCAGCAGCCAAGGCGAAGGACGTGGCCCGGGTGAAAAACTGTTTTTT. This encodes CASSQGEGRGPGEKLFF.